The T cell receptor beta chain under discussion was sequenced for a study of cytomegalovirus exposure and HLA in healthy donors. Whole-study findings and limits: Among the most significant clusters, several appeared linked to common viral pathogens in a later analysis.

The germline gives CDR1 ENHRY, CDR2 SYGVKD. The CDR3 has 15 amino acids. V lost 6 bases to trimming and J lost 7 bases; unmatched junction nucleotides: 12. As regards this clone: The antigen is undetermined.

PCR involved 60 Vbeta and 13 Jbeta primers. The method was immunoSEQ multiplex PCR; TCRdb's version includes in-frame clones alone and lacks a portion of them. The sample yields 200,000 to 250,000 clones, roughly 73% seen once. The receptor's source is a boy younger than 18 in good health and CMV-seronegative. What was sequenced was PBMCs. This chain links TRBV10-3 with TRBJ2-7; 10 bases fit TRBD1. CDR3 in amino acids: CAIRDIGTGAGEQYF. The CDR3, as DNA: TGTGCCATCAGGGACATCGGGACAGGGGCCGGGGAGCAGTACTTC.